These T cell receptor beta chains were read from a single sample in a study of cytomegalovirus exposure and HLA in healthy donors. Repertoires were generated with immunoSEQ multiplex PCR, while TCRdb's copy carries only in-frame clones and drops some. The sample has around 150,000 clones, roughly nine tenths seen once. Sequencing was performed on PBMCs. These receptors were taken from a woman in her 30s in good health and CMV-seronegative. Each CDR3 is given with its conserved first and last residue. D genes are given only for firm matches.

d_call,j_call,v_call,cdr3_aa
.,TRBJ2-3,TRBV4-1,CASSQDLYAQYF
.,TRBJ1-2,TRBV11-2,CASSPYRASFNYGYTF
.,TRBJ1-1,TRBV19,CASIGDGLRAEAFF
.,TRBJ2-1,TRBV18,CASSPYRGGEQFF
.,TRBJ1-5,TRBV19,CASDPTGRGNQPQHF
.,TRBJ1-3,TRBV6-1,CASSDVRKSSGNTIYF
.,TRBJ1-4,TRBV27,CASSLETGEKLFF
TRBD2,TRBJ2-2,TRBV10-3,CAISESSGGASTGELFF
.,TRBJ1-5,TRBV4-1,CASSHTGTEYQPQHF
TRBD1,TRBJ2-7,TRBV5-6,CASSPSDRAIEQYF
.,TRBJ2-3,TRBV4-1,CASSQGRAESTDTQYF
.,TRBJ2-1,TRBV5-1,CASSPRVLVNEQFF
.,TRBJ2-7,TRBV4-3,CASSQEARGYYEQYF
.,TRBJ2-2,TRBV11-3,CASSHPSYTGELFF
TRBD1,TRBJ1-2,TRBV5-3,CARSTGRTGGADYGYTF
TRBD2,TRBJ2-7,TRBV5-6,CASSSRKILAGANHEQYF
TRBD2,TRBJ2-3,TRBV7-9,CASSLGALAATDTQYF
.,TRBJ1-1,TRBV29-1,CSVRRGTEAFF
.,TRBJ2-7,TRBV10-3,CAISDKGTFGEQYF
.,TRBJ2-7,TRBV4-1,CASSQALERTYEQYF
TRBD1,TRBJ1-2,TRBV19,CASSPIQGTSYGYTF
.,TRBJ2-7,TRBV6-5,CASSPQGLDNEQYF
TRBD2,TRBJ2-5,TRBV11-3,CASSTGTSGVETQYF
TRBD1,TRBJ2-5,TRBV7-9,CASSLAQSPWGTVEETQYF
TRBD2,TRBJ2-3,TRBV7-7,CASSRIAGATDTQYF
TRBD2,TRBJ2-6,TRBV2,CASSDLASGGSGANVLTF
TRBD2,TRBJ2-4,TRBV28,CASSDHGAGGENIQYF
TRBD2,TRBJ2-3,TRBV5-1,CASSLEGLAGARGDTQYF
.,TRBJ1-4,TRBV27,CASSRNPQGVNEKLFF
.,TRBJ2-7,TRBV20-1,CSARSEGEQYF
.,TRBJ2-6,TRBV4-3,CASSQDLIVGSGANVLTF
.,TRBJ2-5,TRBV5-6,CASSLRTFEETQYF
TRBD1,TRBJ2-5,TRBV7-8,CASSNLQGAKGETQYF
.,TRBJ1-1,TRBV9,CASSPLSPEAFF
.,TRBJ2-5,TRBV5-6,CASSRSSGRETQYF
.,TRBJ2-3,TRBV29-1,CSVVPGERTDTQYF
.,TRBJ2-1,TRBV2,CASAGELDEQFF
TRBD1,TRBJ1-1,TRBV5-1,CASSMTGGRETEAFF
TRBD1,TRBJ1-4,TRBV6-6,CASRASGGTNEKLFF
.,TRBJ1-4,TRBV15,CATKPPATNEKLFF
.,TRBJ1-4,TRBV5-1,CASSRDRATNEKLFF
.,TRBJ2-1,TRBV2,CASSVLRLANEQFF
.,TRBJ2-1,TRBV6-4,CASSDSGDRDEQFF
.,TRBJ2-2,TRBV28,CASRVGTGELFF
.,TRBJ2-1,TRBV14,CASSHSREQFF
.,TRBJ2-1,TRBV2,CASTGTEYNEQFF
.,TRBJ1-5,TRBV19,CASSTPGAPGNQPQHF
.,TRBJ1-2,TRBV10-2,CASTRDVANYGYTF
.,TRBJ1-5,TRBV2,CASSEGVAGSRPQHF
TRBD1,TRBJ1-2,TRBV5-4,CASSTTGVMGGYTF
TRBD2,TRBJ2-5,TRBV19,CASSRLAGEETQYF
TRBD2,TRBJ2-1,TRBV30,CAWTGTSPYNEQFF
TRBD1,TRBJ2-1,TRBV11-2,CASSTGTGVTNEQFF
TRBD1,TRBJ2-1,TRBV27,CASSLGFSDRGRGSSYNEQFF
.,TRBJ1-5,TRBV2,CASQITYSNQPQHF
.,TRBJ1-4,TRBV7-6,CASSLDPQGWEKLFF
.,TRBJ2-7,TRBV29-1,CSVLRSGMAYEQYF